Each of the 21 T cell receptor beta chains below was sequenced from the same sample in a study of T cells in Graves' hyperthyroidism and ophthalmopathy. Regions amplified from RNA transcripts were the TCR beta CDR3 regions. HTBI primers drove first-round RT-PCR of the TCR CDR3. TCRdb ran MiXCR on the multiplex PCR reads and lists one entry per CDR3 protein. The data show 380,000 or so distinct CDR3 sequences, with approximately 15% seen just once and 20% to 25% held by the top ten. Sequences were obtained from blood. These receptors all come from a woman between 25 and 40 years old with Graves' hyperthyroidism.

The V and J genes are TRBV5-5 and TRBJ2-4, with D unclear. This CDR3 has 14 residues. Germline-derived CDR1 and CDR2 are SGHKS and YYEKEE (reference sequence). V dropped 0 bases and J dropped 7 bases, with 11 bases sitting between them. CDR3 in amino acids: CASSLVRVRNIQYF. As DNA, the CDR3 is TGTGCCAGCAGCTTGGTTCGGGTGCGGAACATTCAGTACTTC. The full variable domain, rest sourced from reference TRBV5-5 and TRBJ2-4, is DAGVTQSPTHLIKTRGQQVTLRCSPISGHKSVSWYQQVLGQGPQFIFQYYEKEERGRGNFPDRFSARQFPNYSSELNVNALLLGDSALYLCASSLVRVRNIQYFGAGTRLSVL.

This clonotype was counted at least ten times. The genes are TRBV13 and TRBJ1-2; TRBD1 agrees at 7 bases. V shed 2 bases and J 4 bases; nucleotides not matched to a gene: 7. Germline lookup yields CDR1 PRHDT and CDR2 FYEKMQ (reference sequence). The CDR3 has 15 amino acids. CDR3 loop: CASSLTMGTVYGYTF. CDR3 DNA sequence: TGTGCCAGCAGCTTAACCATGGGGACAGTCTATGGCTACACCTTC.

This clonotype was observed at least ten times. The chain carries TRBV11-2 and TRBJ1-5, with D perhaps TRBD1 (5 bases). CDR3 size: 15 residues. The V and J ends lost 5 bases and 2 bases respectively, with 13 bases between them. Germline lookup yields CDR1 SGHAT and CDR2 FQNNGV. The CDR3 DNA reads TGTGCCAGCAGCGCCGGACAACTGCGCAATCAGCCCCAGCATTTT. Its protein is CASSAGQLRNQPQHF.

The sample holds a few counts of this clonotype. The chain combines TRBV27 with TRBJ2-1, with D possibly TRBD2 on 6 matching bases. The germline V gene has CDR1 MNHEY and CDR2 SMNVEV (reference sequence). The CDR3 sequence is 13 residues long. The germline V and J ends were trimmed by 2 bases and 13 bases, with 15 bases remaining between them. This CDR3 reads CASSLPELAVQFF. For the CDR3, the DNA is TGTGCCAGCAGTTTACCGGAGTTAGCGGTACAGTTCTTC.

This clonotype was seen repeatedly, ten times or more. The CDR3: CASSYGRNTEAFF. The CDR3 DNA sequence: TGTGCCAGCAGCTACGGGAGAAACACTGAAGCTTTCTTT. The chain couples TRBV7-2 to TRBJ1-1; D not resolved. V lost 4 bases and J 2 bases, leaving 8 bases between the germline ends. The CDR3 spans 13 residues. Germline CDR1 reads SGHTA; CDR2 reads FQGNSA.

This clonotype was seen ten or more times. CDR3 bases: TGCAGTGCGCCGGGACTAGCGGGATCCTACGAGCAGTACTTC. Translating gives CSAPGLAGSYEQYF. The chain carries TRBV20-1 and TRBJ2-7, with TRBD2 identical over 13 bases. The germline V gene encodes CDR1 DFQATT and CDR2 SNEGSKA (reference sequence). Unmatched junction bases numbered 3, after V lost 6 bases and J lost 1 base. CDR3 length: 14 residues.

Notes on this clonotype: Given a much more abundant clone one base away, this may be a read error. The V call is TRBV5-1, the J call TRBJ2-7; the D gene could be TRBD1 or TRBD2 (5 bases each). CDR1 is SGHRS, CDR2 YFSETQ, per germline. The CDR3 covers 13 residues. CDR3 sequence reads: CASAGTASYERYF. DNA of the CDR3: TGCGCCAGCGCCGGGACGGCCTCCTACGAGCGGTACTTC.

This rearrangement joins TRBV11-2 to TRBJ2-1; the match to TRBD2 covers 9 bases. There are 18 residues in the CDR3. Germline V gene lookup returns CDR1 SGHAT and CDR2 FQNNGV. V lost 3 bases to trimming and J lost 0 bases; unmatched junction nucleotides: 9. CDR3 loop: CASSLRLADYRSYNEQFF. The CDR3 DNA is TGTGCCAGCAGCTTGCGACTAGCGGACTATCGCTCCTACAATGAGCAGTTCTTC. Full variable domain (rest looked up from reference TRBV11-2 and TRBJ2-1): EAGVAQSPRYKIIEKRQSVAFWCNPISGHATLYWYQQILGQGPKLLIQFQNNGVVDDSQLPKDRFSAERLKGVDSTLKIQPAKLEDSAVYLCASSLRLADYRSYNEQFFGPGTRLTVL.

Only a few counts were recorded for this clonotype. This could be a read error, since a much larger clone is one nucleotide away. This chain uses TRBV20-1 with TRBJ1-1; 7 nucleotides align to TRBD1. The CDR3 loop spans 14 amino acids. Germline CDR1 and CDR2: DFQATT and SNEGSKA (reference sequence). The CDR3 bases are TGCAGTGCTACTAGGGACAGCATGAACACTGAAGCTCTCTTT. It is translated as CSATRDSMNTEALF.

This clonotype has only a few counts. This chain links TRBV6-5 with TRBJ1-5; the match to TRBD1 covers 7 bases. The junction had 4 bases not matched to a gene; V was cut back by 6 bases and J by 5 bases. The V gene's germline CDR1 is MNHEY and CDR2 SVGAGI. This CDR3 region has 13 residues. CDR3: CASRYGTDQPQHF. The CDR3, as DNA: TGTGCCAGCAGGTACGGGACAGATCAGCCCCAGCATTTT.

This clonotype has ten or more counts. CDR3 protein: CATSRDLGGDTQYF. The DNA of the CDR3 is TGTGCCACCAGCAGAGATCTAGGAGGGGATACGCAGTATTTT. The chain uses TRBV15 and TRBJ2-3; possible D gene TRBD2, 6 bases. This CDR3 is built from 14 residues. The germline V gene encodes CDR1 LNHNV and CDR2 YYDKDF (reference sequence). Trimming shortened V by 0 bases and J by 6 bases, and 10 bases separated the two germline ends. The complete variable domain, with remaining parts taken from reference TRBV15 and TRBJ2-3, reads DAMVIQNPRYQVTQFGKPVTLSCSQTLNHNVMYWYQQKSSQAPKLLFHYYDKDFNNEADTPDNFQSRRPNTSFCFLDIRSPGLGDTAMYLCATSRDLGGDTQYFGPGTRLTVL.

The sample holds a few counts of this clonotype. This chain connects TRBV6-2 or TRBV6-3 to TRBJ1-5; D might be TRBD1 (5 bases). Trimming shortened V by 7 bases and J by 6 bases, and 13 bases separated the two germline ends. The CDR3 has 13 amino acids. The germline V gene has CDR1 MNHEY and CDR2 SVGEGT. The CDR3 sequence is CASIKGTGQPQHF. The CDR3 coding sequence is TGTGCCAGCATCAAGGGAACAGGTCAGCCCCAGCATTTT.

This clonotype has ten or more counts. The rearrangement uses TRBV2 and TRBJ2-7; TRBD1 or TRBD2 may be the D gene (5 bases each). This CDR3 comprises 12 residues. Trimming pared 4 bases from V and 6 bases from J, leaving 10 bases between. Germline values: CDR1 SNHLY, CDR2 FYNNEI. The CDR3, as DNA: TGTGCCAGCAGTGTATTGGGACGCGAGCAGTACTTC. This sequence encodes CASSVLGREQYF.

This clonotype was counted only a few times. J is TRBJ1-5 and V is TRBV30, with D unclear. The CDR3 has 14 amino acids. Germline assignment: CDR1 GTSNPN and CDR2 SVGIG (reference sequence). V dropped 3 bases and J dropped 0 bases, with 9 bases sitting between them. CDR3 region: CAWRRTVSNQPQHF. CDR3 bases: TGTGCCTGGAGACGGACGGTTAGCAATCAGCCCCAGCATTTT.

Regarding this clonotype: A read error is possible here, since a much larger clone lies one base away. V usage is TRBV2 and J usage is TRBJ1-1; D call uncertain. The CDR3 is 14 amino acids. The V gene's germline CDR1 is SNHLY and CDR2 FYNNEI. The CDR3 region is CASTLDGINTEASF. The CDR3 DNA follows: TGTGCCAGCACCTTGGACGGGATAAACACTGAAGCTTCCTTT.

This clonotype was recorded at least ten times. V gene TRBV28 combines with J gene TRBJ2-2; TRBD1 is a possible D gene (7 bases). Germline loops: CDR1 MDHEN, CDR2 SYDVKM. Trimming removed 6 bases from V and 1 base from J, with 12 bases in between. The CDR3 extends over 15 amino acids. The CDR3 region is CASRYQGGNTGELFF. CDR3 sequence (DNA): TGTGCCAGCAGATATCAGGGGGGGAACACCGGGGAGCTGTTTTTT.

This clonotype was counted a few times. J is TRBJ2-5 and V is TRBV6-6, with 11 bases matching TRBD2. After removal of 0 bases from V and 4 bases from J, the junction contained 7 bases not matched to a gene. The CDR3 is 17 amino acids. CDR1 is MNHNY, CDR2 SVGAGI, per germline (reference sequence). DNA of the CDR3: TGTGCCAGCAGTTACTCGATTCTAGCGGGAGGTCGAGAGACCCAGTACTTC. Translating gives CASSYSILAGGRETQYF.

In this sample, this clonotype turned up many times. The J gene is TRBJ2-7, the V gene TRBV24-1; D unresolved. With 4 bases removed from V and 3 bases from J, the gap between germline ends came to 12 bases. Germline V gives CDR1 KGHDR, CDR2 SFDVKD. CDR3 length equals 14 residues. The CDR3 loop is CATSESGINYEQYF. The CDR3 DNA reads TGTGCCACCAGTGAATCGGGCATCAACTACGAGCAGTACTTC.

The chain carries TRBV12-3 or TRBV12-4 and TRBJ2-7, with D hard to call. The CDR3 totals 12 residues. Between the trimmed V and J ends, which lost 4 bases and 6 bases, there was a span of 10 bases. The CDR3 coding sequence is TGTGCCAGCAGTTCACGTCTGAGCGAGCAGTACTTC. It is translated as CASSSRLSEQYF.

This clonotype has at least ten counts. This chain joins TRBV7-3 and TRBJ1-1; D perhaps matches TRBD1 (5 bases). Trimming pared 5 bases from V and 2 bases from J, leaving 9 bases between. Looked up from germline, CDR1 is SGHTA and CDR2 is FQGTGA. The CDR3 covers 13 residues. CDR3 nucleotide sequence: TGTGCCAGCAGCGCCGACAGTAACACTGAAGCTTTCTTT. It specifies CASSADSNTEAFF.

At least ten counts were recorded for this clonotype. The chain is built from TRBV12-3 or TRBV12-4 and TRBJ2-3, with 9 bases lining up with TRBD2. V gave up 3 bases and J gave up 4 bases; unmatched junction bases: 2. This CDR3 spans 14 amino acids. CDR3 coding DNA: TGTGCCAGCAGTTTGCGGGAGGGGGCAGATACGCAGTATTTT. It yields the protein CASSLREGADTQYF.